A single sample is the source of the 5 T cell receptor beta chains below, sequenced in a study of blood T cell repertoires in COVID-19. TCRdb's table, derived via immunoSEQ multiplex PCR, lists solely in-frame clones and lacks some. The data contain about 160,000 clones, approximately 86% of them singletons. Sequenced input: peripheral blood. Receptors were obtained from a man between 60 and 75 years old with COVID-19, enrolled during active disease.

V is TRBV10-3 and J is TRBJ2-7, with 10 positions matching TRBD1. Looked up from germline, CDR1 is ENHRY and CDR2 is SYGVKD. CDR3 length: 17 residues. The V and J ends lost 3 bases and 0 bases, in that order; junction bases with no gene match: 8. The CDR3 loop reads CAISDPGQGSISYEQYF. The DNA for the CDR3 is TGTGCCATCAGTGACCCGGGACAGGGGTCAATCTCCTACGAGCAGTACTTC.

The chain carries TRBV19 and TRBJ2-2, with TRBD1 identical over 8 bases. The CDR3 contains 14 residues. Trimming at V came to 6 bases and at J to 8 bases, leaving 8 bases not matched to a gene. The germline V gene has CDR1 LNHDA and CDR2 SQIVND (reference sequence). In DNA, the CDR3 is TGTGCCAGTAGGGACAGGGCCCCTATAGGGGAGCTGTTTTTT. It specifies CASRDRAPIGELFF. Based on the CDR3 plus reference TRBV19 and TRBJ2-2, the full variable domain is DGGITQSPKYLFRKEGQNVTLSCEQNLNHDAMYWYRQDPGQGLRLIYYSQIVNDFQKGDIAEGYSVSREKKESFPLTVTSAQKNPTAFYLCASRDRAPIGELFFGEGSRLTVL.

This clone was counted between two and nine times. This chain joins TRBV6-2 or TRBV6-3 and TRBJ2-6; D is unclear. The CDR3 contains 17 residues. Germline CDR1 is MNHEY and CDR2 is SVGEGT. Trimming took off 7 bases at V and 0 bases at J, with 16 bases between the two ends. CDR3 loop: CASIPAPFGSGANVLTF. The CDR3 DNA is TGTGCCAGCATCCCCGCGCCATTCGGCTCTGGGGCCAACGTCCTGACTTTC.

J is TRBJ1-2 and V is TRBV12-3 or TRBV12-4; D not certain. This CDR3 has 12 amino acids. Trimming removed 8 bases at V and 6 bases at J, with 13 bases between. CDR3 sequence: CASSHSRDGYTF. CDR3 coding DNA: TGTGCCAGCTCTCACAGCAGAGATGGCTACACCTTC.

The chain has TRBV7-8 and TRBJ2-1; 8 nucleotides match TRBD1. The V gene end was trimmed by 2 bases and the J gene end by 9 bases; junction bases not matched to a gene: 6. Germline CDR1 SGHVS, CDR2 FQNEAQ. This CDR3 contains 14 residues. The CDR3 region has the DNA TGTGCCAGCAGCTTAAGGCAGGGGGCAGGTGAGCAGTTCTTC. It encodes CASSLRQGAGEQFF.